The clone carrying this T cell receptor beta chain was seen a handful of times. The data were obtained in a study of T cells in Graves' hyperthyroidism and ophthalmopathy. Amplification yielded TCR beta CDR3 regions, with RNA transcripts as the source. First-round RT-PCR targeting the TCR CDR3 was performed with the HTBI primer set. TCRdb reprocessed the multiplex PCR reads via MiXCR and lists one record per CDR3 protein. The data contain more than 300,000 distinct CDR3 sequences, approximately 15% of them singletons. The receptor comes from a woman aged 25 to 45 with Graves' hyperthyroidism. Sequencing was done on a sample of blood.

This CDR3 reads CASSLVHRAEAFF. The CDR3 nucleotides are TGTGCCAGCAGCTTAGTTCATCGGGCTGAAGCTTTCTTT. V is TRBV7-9 and J is TRBJ1-1; no definite D call. The germline gives CDR1 SEHNR, CDR2 FQNEAQ (reference sequence). V lost 1 base to trimming and J lost 6 bases, with 9 bases between them. This CDR3 is built from 13 residues.